This T cell receptor beta chain is drawn from a study of T-cell memory formation after mild COVID-19. Findings and caveats of the study: Shrinking CD4+ clones were chiefly CM and EM; CD8+ ones were chiefly EMRA. There was no confirmation that second-wave clones peaking on day 37 were SARS-CoV-2 specific.

On this clonotype: Antigen: not known.

From germline, CDR1 is SGDLS and CDR2 YYNGEE. The CDR3 extends over 17 amino acids. Trimming stripped 1 base from V and 0 bases from J, with 16 bases between. The TCR alpha and TCR beta cDNA libraries, bearing sample barcodes and UMIs, were generated by 5'RACE using constant-segment primers. TCRdb processed the 5' RACE reads anew with MiXCR; each CDR3 protein has one entry. The sample yields around 300,000 distinct CDR3 sequences, roughly 18% seen once. The origin of this receptor is a man aged 18-30 years who had mild COVID-19 (a few samples of this study predate the infection). Cell type and time point are not known. Sequenced material: PBMCs or a T cell subset sorted from them (not recorded which). This chain links TRBV9 with TRBJ1-1; D gene unclear. DNA of the CDR3: TGTGCCAGCAGCGTACGAGTGGGAGGCAGGATGAACACTGAAGCTTTCTTT. It yields the protein CASSVRVGGRMNTEAFF.